This TCR beta chain was observed in a study of shared clonotypes between healthy human individuals. Findings and limits, study-wide: Estimated richness was generally greater in naive than memory subsets. There were few donors, and this limited the genetic and exposure-history diversity represented.

The germline V and J ends were trimmed by 4 bases and 8 bases, with 12 bases remaining between them. Germline CDR1 SGHDT, CDR2 YYEEEE. The CDR3 runs 13 residues. This clone has a single count. The antigen remains undetermined. Assay: immunoSEQ multiplex PCR; the TCRdb copy retains only in-frame clones and omits some. The top ten clones hold 0.05% to 0.07% of a sample with 400,000 to 600,000 clones, about 96% of them seen once. The chain has TRBV5-6 and TRBJ1-4, with TRBD1 as a possible D gene (5 bases). Sample: naive CD4+ T cells sorted from blood. Subset noted: CD45RA+ positively selected. This TCR was sampled from a woman under 40 in good health. The CDR3 bases are TGTGCCAGCAGCCCGGGACGGCCGGAAAAACTGTTTTTT. As protein: CASSPGRPEKLFF. Variable domain in full (rest from reference TRBV5-6 and TRBJ1-4): DAGVTQSPTHLIKTRGQQVTLRCSPKSGHDTVSWYQQALGQGPQFIFQYYEEEERQRGNFPDRFSGHQFPNYSSELNVNALLLGDSALYLCASSPGRPEKLFFGSGTQLSVL.